This is a list of T cell receptor beta chains from one sample in a study of T cells expressing NK-cell markers. TCRdb re-called the 5' RACE reads; one entry per CDR3 protein, DNA not given. Here the sample table reports around 470,000 distinct CDR3 sequences. The specimen sequenced was blood T cells: a sorted CD56 or NKG2C T cell subset, CD4+ or CD8+ T cells, or bulk PBMC T cells (not recorded which). Receptor source: a woman in her forties or fifties in good health. Both conserved end residues are part of each CDR3.

>TRBJ2-1|TRBV6-1
CASRRLRGNSSYNEQFF
>TRBJ2-1|TRBV6-5
CASSIRQGRYEQFF
>TRBJ2-1|TRBV24-1
CATSGIRDRAYNEQFF
>TRBJ2-3|TRBV20-1
CSASASGPQYTQYF
>TRBJ2-5|TRBV12-3/TRBV12-4
CASSLGSLAGGETQYF
>TRBJ2-5|TRBV28
CASSPDNTQYF
>TRBJ1-2|TRBV7-9
CASSLRIDGYTF
>TRBJ2-3|TRBV12-3/TRBV12-4
CASSKKLNSGRTDTQYF
>TRBJ1-2|TRBV5-1
CASSLGQLLYGYTF
>TRBJ2-3|TRBV7-2
CASSPTRIVGTDTQYF
>TRBJ1-4|TRBV24-1
CATSDTRTSSGGKLFF
>TRBJ2-1|TRBV5-6
CASSPGLVHDEQFF
>TRBJ2-7|TRBV6-6
CASTLAGVGYEQYF
>TRBJ1-1|TRBV27
CASSLRGLNTEAFF
>TRBJ2-1|TRBV2
CASLFEGNEQFF
>TRBJ2-3|TRBV10-2
CASSGTLGNTQYF